This entry lists 15 T cell receptor beta chains sequenced from one sample in a study of blood T cell repertoires in COVID-19. The data were produced by immunoSEQ multiplex PCR, yet TCRdb's version contains in-frame clones alone and is incomplete. The repertoire has about 170,000 clones, approximately 79% of them found once; the top ten carry around 20%. The sample taken for sequencing was PBMCs or T cells enriched from blood (not recorded which). These receptors were taken from a woman in her sixties or seventies in a cohort exposed to, infected with or recovered from COVID-19 (not recorded which).

V is TRBV6-5 and J is TRBJ1-2, with TRBD1 as a possible D gene (5 bases). Germline V lookup: CDR1 MNHEY, CDR2 SVGAGI. The V end lost 7 bases, the J end lost 6 bases, and 18 bases lay between the germline ends. This CDR3 contains 14 residues. CDR3 in DNA: TGTGCCAGCACCCAAACAGGTGGAGGGGATGGCTACACCTTC. This translates into CASTQTGGGDGYTF.

The V gene is TRBV28, the J gene TRBJ1-1; TRBD1 agrees at 7 bases. The CDR3 has 14 residues. With V trimmed by 5 bases and J by 1 base, 4 bases remained unmatched. Germline V gene sequence: CDR1 MDHEN, CDR2 SYDVKM. The CDR3 is CASSPGQTNTEAFF. Written as DNA, the CDR3 is TGTGCCAGCAGTCCGGGACAGACGAACACTGAAGCTTTCTTT.

J is TRBJ1-3 and V is TRBV28, with D perhaps matching TRBD1 (6 bases). V lost 4 bases, J lost 3 bases, and 16 bases lay in between. CDR1 and CDR2 from the germline V gene are MDHEN and SYDVKM. This CDR3 contains 16 residues. The CDR3 DNA reads TGTGCCAGCAGTTCCCTCAGGGGAGTTAGTGGAAACACCATATATTTT. Protein: CASSSLRGVSGNTIYF.

Worth noting for this clone: The junction departs from germline at one end; a sequencing error may be responsible. The V call is TRBV6-1, the J call TRBJ1-2; 9 bases agree with TRBD1. CDR1 is MNHNS, CDR2 SASEGT, per germline. The CDR3 has 15 residues. CDR3 in amino acids: CASSETPGQGAPLFF. CDR3 DNA sequence: TGTGCCAGCAGTGAAACCCCGGGACAGGGCGCACCCCTCTTCTTC.

This clone was seen only once. The rearrangement uses TRBV28 and TRBJ2-7, with 8 bases lining up with TRBD1. CDR1 is MDHEN and CDR2 is SYDVKM in the germline V gene. V dropped 6 bases and J dropped 4; count of bases not matched to a gene: 17. The CDR3 runs 17 residues. The CDR3 protein is CASSPQTGGAFVYEQYF. The CDR3 DNA follows: TGTGCCAGCAGCCCCCAAACAGGGGGTGCTTTCGTGTACGAGCAGTACTTC.

This sequence joins TRBV25-1 and TRBJ2-1; TRBD2 matches 15 bases. V lost 2 bases, J lost 6 bases, and 2 bases stayed unmatched. This CDR3 region has 16 residues. Looked up from germline, CDR1 is MGHDK and CDR2 is SYGVNS. CDR3 sequence: CASSEPGLAGGNEQFF. In DNA, the CDR3 is TGTGCCAGCAGTGAACCGGGACTAGCGGGAGGCAATGAGCAGTTCTTC.

The chain combines TRBV7-9 with TRBJ1-1; D is unresolved. The CDR3 length is 12 residues. Trimming pared 2 bases from V and 10 bases from J, leaving 11 bases between. Per the germline V gene, CDR1 is SEHNR and CDR2 is FQNEAQ (reference sequence). The CDR3 sequence: CASSLNTEGAFF. CDR3 DNA sequence: TGTGCCAGCAGCTTAAATACGGAGGGAGCTTTCTTT.

The CDR3 DNA reads as TGTGCCAGCAGTTTAGAACGGGACTACGTAAATTCCTACGAGCAGTACTTC. Translation: CASSLERDYVNSYEQYF. The chain links TRBV28 to TRBJ2-7; 7 bases line up with TRBD2. The length of the CDR3 is 17 residues. Germline V CDR1 and CDR2: MDHEN, SYDVKM. The ends lost 2 bases at V and 1 base at J; junction bases unmatched: 11.

V gene TRBV3-1 (or the pseudogene TRBV3-2) combines with J gene TRBJ2-7, with D possibly being TRBD2 (5 bases). The CDR3 is 14 amino acids. Germline CDR1 reads LGHDT; CDR2 reads YNNKEL (reference sequence). The germline V and J ends were trimmed by 0 bases and 7 bases, with 13 bases remaining between them. CDR3 amino acids: CASSQDPASWEQYF. In nucleotides, the CDR3 is TGTGCCAGCAGCCAAGATCCGGCTAGCTGGGAGCAGTACTTC.

V is TRBV7-8 and J is TRBJ2-5; perhaps TRBD1 as D (5 bases). V was shortened by 2 bases and J by 1 base, with 11 bases between the two germline ends. Germline CDR1 reads SGHVS; CDR2 reads FQNEAQ. The CDR3 covers 15 residues. CDR3 sequence reads: CASSLRGQVQETQYF. The CDR3 bases are TGTGCCAGCAGCTTAAGGGGTCAGGTCCAAGAGACCCAGTACTTC.

The chain couples TRBV28 to TRBJ1-6; no clear D. The ends were cut back, 6 bases at V and 3 bases at J, with 9 bases in the middle. Germline V gene data show CDR1 as MDHEN and CDR2 as SYDVKM. The CDR3 contains 14 residues. In nucleotides, the CDR3 is TGTGCCAGCAGCCAGATCCTCTATAATTCACCCCTCCACTTT. The encoded protein is CASSQILYNSPLHF.

The CDR3: CASMDSKYIQYF. In DNA form, the CDR3 reads TGTGCCAGTATGGACAGTAAGTACATTCAGTACTTC. The chain joins TRBV28 to TRBJ2-4; D perhaps matches TRBD1 (6 bases). Germline values: CDR1 MDHEN, CDR2 SYDVKM. This CDR3 has 12 amino acids. Trimming shortened V by 9 bases and J by 8 bases, and 14 bases separated the two germline ends.

This rearrangement joins TRBV7-9 to TRBJ1-2; 8 nucleotides line up with TRBD1. There are 14 residues in the CDR3. Germline V lookup: CDR1 SEHNR, CDR2 FQNEAQ (reference sequence). With V trimmed by 5 bases and J by 2 bases, 4 bases remained unmatched. As DNA, the CDR3 is TGTGCCAGCAGCCCAGGACAGGGAAACTATGGCTACACCTTC. Amino acid sequence: CASSPGQGNYGYTF. Looking up the rest from reference TRBV7-9 and TRBJ1-2 gives the full variable domain: DTGVSQNPRHKITKRGQNVTFRCDPISEHNRLYWYRQTLGQGPEFLTYFQNEAQLEKSRLLSDRFSAERPKGSFSTLEIQRTEQGDSAMYLCASSPGQGNYGYTFGSGTRLTVV.

The chain combines TRBV5-1 with TRBJ2-1, with TRBD2 matching over 14 bases. The CDR3 is 16 amino acids. Germline lookup yields CDR1 SGHRS and CDR2 YFSETQ. The V gene end was trimmed by 3 bases and the J gene end by 7 bases; junction bases not matched to a gene: 6. In DNA, the CDR3 is TGCGCCAGCAGCTCGGGACTAGCGGGGGCTTTAAATGAGCAGTTCTTC. Protein: CASSSGLAGALNEQFF.

The rearrangement links TRBV27 to TRBJ2-3; 9 bases are a match to TRBD2. Per germline, CDR1 MNHEY and CDR2 SMNVEV (reference sequence). V trimming: 4 bases; J trimming: 1 base; junction bases outside the gene matches: 0. The CDR3 consists of 14 residues. Here the CDR3 DNA reads TGTGCCAGCAGTTGGACTAGCGGCACAGATACGCAGTATTTT. Its protein is CASSWTSGTDTQYF.